These 8 T cell receptor beta chains originate from one sample sequenced in a study of naive and memory T cell subsets. Two oligonucleotides, mixed equimolar, formed the beta constant-region primer covering TRBC1 and TRBC2. Ligated cDNA was amplified by four rounds of PCR with nested alpha and beta constant-region primers and SP2. Each CDR3 protein is one row after TCRdb ran MiXCR on the UMI-ligation and nested PCR reads. Of some 80,000 distinct CDR3 sequences listed, over 9% are singletons. The sequenced sample consisted of naive CD8+ T cells from blood. These receptors were obtained from a human donor in good health.

This clonotype appeared many times. This chain joins TRBV20-1 and TRBJ2-7; 7 bases fit TRBD2. The junction had 1 base not matched to a gene; V was cut back by 5 bases and J by 3 bases. This CDR3 is built from 11 residues. Germline V gene sequence: CDR1 DFQATT, CDR2 SNEGSKA (reference sequence). CDR3 coding DNA: TGCAGTGCTGAGCGGGGCTACGAGCAGTACTTC. It encodes CSAERGYEQYF.

Many counts were recorded for this clonotype. The rearrangement joins TRBV7-9 to TRBJ1-3; D gene unclear. The CDR3 spans 13 residues. CDR1 and CDR2 from the germline V gene are SEHNR and FQNEAQ (reference sequence). Trimming stripped 4 bases from V and 2 bases from J, with 6 bases between. CDR3 loop: CASSSGTGNTIYF. The DNA of the CDR3 is TGTGCCAGCAGCTCCGGGACTGGAAACACCATATATTTT.

This clonotype occurred a few times. This rearrangement joins TRBV20-1 to TRBJ1-2; no firm D call. V lost 2 bases, J lost 5 bases, and 12 bases lay in between. The germline gives CDR1 DFQATT, CDR2 SNEGSKA (reference sequence). The CDR3 has 13 amino acids. This CDR3 is CSARWTGNYGYTF. CDR3 bases: TGCAGTGCTAGATGGACCGGAAATTATGGCTACACCTTC.

This clonotype was detected a few times. The genes are TRBV5-1 and TRBJ2-6; the D gene is possibly TRBD1 (6 bases). Germline values: CDR1 SGHRS, CDR2 YFSETQ. The V end was cut by 4 bases, the J end by 1 base, with 12 bases between. The CDR3 loop spans 16 amino acids. CDR3 region: CASSTDSHSGANVLTF. CDR3 bases: TGCGCCAGCAGCACGGACAGCCATTCTGGGGCCAACGTCCTGACTTTC.

To note about this clonotype: One junction end disagrees with the germline gene, perhaps due to a read error. The chain uses TRBV28 and TRBJ2-3; D gene ambiguous. CDR1 MDHEN and CDR2 SYDVKM come from the germline V gene. This CDR3 region has 14 residues. CDR3 amino acids: CASTSQPFTDTKYF. In DNA, the CDR3 is TGTGCCAGCACCTCTCAGCCTTTCACAGATACGAAGTATTTT.

The rearrangement links TRBV14 to TRBJ2-3; D call uncertain. The length of the CDR3 is 15 residues. Germline V gives CDR1 SGHDN, CDR2 FVKESK. Trimming left V 3 bases short and J 0 bases short, with 10 bases between. The CDR3 DNA sequence: TGTGCCAGCAGCCACCAGCTCTCTAGCACAGATACGCAGTATTTT. The encoded protein is CASSHQLSSTDTQYF.

This clonotype has at least ten counts. The chain uses TRBV5-1 and TRBJ2-7; TRBD1 matches 8 bases. With V trimmed by 1 base and J by 3 bases, 9 bases remained unmatched. The CDR3 spans 16 residues. The germline V gene encodes CDR1 SGHRS and CDR2 YFSETQ. The CDR3 sequence: CASSLKLAGGHYEQYF. The CDR3 DNA sequence: TGCGCCAGCAGCTTGAAGTTGGCAGGGGGCCACTACGAGCAGTACTTC.

This clonotype was counted a few times. V and J are TRBV25-1 and TRBJ2-1; 10 bases are a match to TRBD2. Germline V gene lookup returns CDR1 MGHDK and CDR2 SYGVNS. This CDR3 spans 16 amino acids. V shed 1 base, J shed 7 bases, and the junction held 7 bases outside the gene matches. The CDR3, as DNA: TGTGCCAGCAGTGAATTATACAGCGGGGGGGGGAATGAGCAGTTCTTC. Amino acids: CASSELYSGGGNEQFF.